Listed here is a single TCR beta chain. What it binds is not known. The CDR3 extends over 15 amino acids. The V end was cut by 7 bases, the J end by 4 bases, with 19 bases between. CDR1 is MNHNS and CDR2 is SASEGT in the germline V gene. The authors distributed each subset's genomic DNA evenly over several immunoSEQ plates. The protocol was immunoSEQ multiplex PCR, while the TCRdb copy is restricted to in-frame clones and leaves out a portion. The sample lists about 2 million clones, less than 95% occurring once. The entry originates in a study of shared clonotypes between healthy human individuals. The study's findings and limits: In general, naive subsets displayed greater estimated richness than memory subsets did. Genetic and exposure-history diversity was limited by the small donor number. Despite large depth, sorted-subset datasets appeared incompletely sequenced.

Naive CD8 cells comprised CD45RO-negative, CCR7-positively selected cells, excluding terminally differentiated effector memory CD45RA+ cells. The sample consisted of naive CD8+ T cells sorted from blood. This rearrangement joins TRBV6-1 to TRBJ1-2; D gene unclear. This receptor was identified in a man in his late teens or twenties in good health. The CDR3 is CASTPTPGGFYGYTF. The CDR3, as DNA: TGTGCCAGCACGCCGACACCCGGAGGTTTCTATGGCTACACCTTC.